The T cell receptor beta chain described here comes from a study of spatial heterogeneity in lung cancer. Study-wide context: Strong correlation linked TCR transcript counts in tumor regions to a T cell module score derived from matched bulk RNA-seq.

Time point noted: sample taken at primary tumor resection. The donor population consisted of approximately 70 patients with untreated, early-stage non-small cell lung cancer. The sequenced material consisted of unsorted whole RNA from tumor, nontumor lung or frozen PBMC. Every TCR cDNA molecule carried a tag that served as a unique molecular identifier. TCRdb re-analysed the 5' RACE reads in MiXCR, keeping a single row per CDR3 protein. This sample has around 18,000 distinct CDR3 sequences; about 5.8% occur once, and the top ten carry around a tenth. The CDR3 has 14 residues. Germline CDR1 reads SGHVS; CDR2 reads FNYEAQ. V was clipped by 3 bases and J by 6 bases, with 12 bases between them. This clonotype has just a few counts. Its antigen remains unidentified. Overall study results and limits: Mutation tallies in tumors tracked expanded intratumoral alpha and beta TCR counts.

The specimen was lung tumor tissue, collected at surgery. The TCR sequence derives from a female donor with early-stage non-small cell lung cancer. The genes are TRBV7-6 and TRBJ2-1; possibly TRBD1 for D (6 bases). CDR3 DNA sequence: TGTGCCAGCAGCTTGGGACGAGGGGGCAATGAGCAGTTCTTC. Translated, it gives CASSLGRGGNEQFF.